This T cell receptor (beta chain) was identified in a study of T cell changes during pregnancy in multiple sclerosis (dated 2019 in TCRdb). For the wider study: The study looked at changes in the T cell repertoire across pregnancy in women with multiple sclerosis.

About this clone itself: The specificity of this receptor is unknown. No per-base quality is available; no much larger clone lies one base away.

V was cut back by 4 bases and J by 4 bases, leaving a gap of 13 bases between them. The CDR3 starts with the cysteine, ends with the phenylalanine, and has 14 residues. The DNA shown is the 42-base CDR3, in frame from base 1. The germline V gene sets CDR1 to MNHEY and CDR2 to SVGAGI. Library construction relied on the immunoSEQ multiplex PCR assay. Not all clones reach the TCRdb copy of this immuneACCESS table, which keeps in-frame sequences only. Checked studies attribute under half of the gap to unresolved V genes and leave the rest unexplained. For this sample there are 45,000 to 60,000 clones; approximately 94% appear just once. Jointly, the top ten make up around 0.4% of the sample.

The sample in question was CD4+ T cells from peripheral blood mononuclear cells, obtained before pregnancy. This TCR was recovered from a female donor with multiple sclerosis, enrolled in a pregnancy study. The sequence is built from TRBV6-5 and TRBJ2-5, with TRBD2 tentatively as D gene (6 bases match). Here the CDR3 is given as CASSSGLIRETQYF. In nucleotides, the sequence is TGTGCCAGCAGTTCGGGACTGATACGAGAGACCCAGTACTTC.